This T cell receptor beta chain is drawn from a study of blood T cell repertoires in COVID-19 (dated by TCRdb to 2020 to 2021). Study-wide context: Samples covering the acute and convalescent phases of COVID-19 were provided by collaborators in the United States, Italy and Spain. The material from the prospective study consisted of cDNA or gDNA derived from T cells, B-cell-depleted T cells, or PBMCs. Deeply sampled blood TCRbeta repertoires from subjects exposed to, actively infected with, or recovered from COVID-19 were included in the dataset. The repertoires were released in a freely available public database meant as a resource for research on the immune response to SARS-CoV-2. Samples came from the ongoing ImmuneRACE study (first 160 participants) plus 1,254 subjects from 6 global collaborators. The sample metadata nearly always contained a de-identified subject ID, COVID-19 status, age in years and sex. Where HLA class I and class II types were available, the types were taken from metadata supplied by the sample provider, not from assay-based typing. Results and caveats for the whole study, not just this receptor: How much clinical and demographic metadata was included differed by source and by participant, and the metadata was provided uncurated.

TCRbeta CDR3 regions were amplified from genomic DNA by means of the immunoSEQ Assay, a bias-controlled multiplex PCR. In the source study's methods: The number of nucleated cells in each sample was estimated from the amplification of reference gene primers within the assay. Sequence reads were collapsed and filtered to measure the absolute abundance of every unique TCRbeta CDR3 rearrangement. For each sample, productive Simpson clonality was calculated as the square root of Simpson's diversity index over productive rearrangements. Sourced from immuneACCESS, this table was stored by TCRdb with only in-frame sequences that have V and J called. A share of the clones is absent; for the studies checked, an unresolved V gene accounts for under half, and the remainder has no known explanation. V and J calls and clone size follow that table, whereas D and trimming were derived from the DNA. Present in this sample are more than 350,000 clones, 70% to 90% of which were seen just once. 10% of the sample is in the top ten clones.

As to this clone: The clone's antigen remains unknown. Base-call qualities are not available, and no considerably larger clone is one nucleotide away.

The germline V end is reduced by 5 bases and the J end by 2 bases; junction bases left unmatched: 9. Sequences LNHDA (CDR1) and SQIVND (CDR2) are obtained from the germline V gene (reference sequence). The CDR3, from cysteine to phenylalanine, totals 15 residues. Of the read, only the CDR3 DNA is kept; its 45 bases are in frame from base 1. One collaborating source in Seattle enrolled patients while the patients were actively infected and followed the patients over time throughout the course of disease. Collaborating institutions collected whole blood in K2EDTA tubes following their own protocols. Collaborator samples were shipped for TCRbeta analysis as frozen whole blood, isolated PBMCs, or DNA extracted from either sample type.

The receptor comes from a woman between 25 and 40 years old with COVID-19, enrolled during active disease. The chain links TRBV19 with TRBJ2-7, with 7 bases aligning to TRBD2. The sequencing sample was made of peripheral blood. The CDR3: CASSPRVAGPYEQYF. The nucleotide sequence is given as TGTGCCAGTAGTCCCCGGGTAGCGGGTCCCTACGAGCAGTACTTC.